These 28 T cell receptor beta chains were all obtained from the same sample, sequenced in a study of blood T cell repertoires in COVID-19. Sequencing used immunoSEQ multiplex PCR; TCRdb keeps in-frame clones, though not all of them. The repertoire holds under 250,000 clones, with around 87% as singletons. The material sequenced was PBMCs or T cells enriched from blood (not recorded which). The origin of the receptors is a woman under 30 in a cohort exposed to, infected with or recovered from COVID-19 (not recorded which).

The J gene is TRBJ2-1, the V gene TRBV9; TRBD2 matches 9 bases. The CDR3 is made up of 19 amino acids. The germline V gene has CDR1 SGDLS and CDR2 YYNGEE. J was trimmed by 2 bases and V by 0 bases; bases with no gene match: 12. The CDR3 is CASSVEGPAGGGPYNEQFF. The DNA for the CDR3 is TGTGCCAGCAGCGTAGAGGGGCCAGCGGGGGGTGGCCCCTACAATGAGCAGTTCTTC.

The chain links TRBV14 to TRBJ2-7, with 8 nucleotides matching TRBD1. Trimming took 4 bases from V and 6 from J; bases not matched to a gene: 5. The CDR3 runs 13 residues. Germline V gives CDR1 SGHDN, CDR2 FVKESK. CDR3 loop: CASSLDRGFEQYF. The CDR3, as DNA: TGTGCCAGCAGCCTTGACAGGGGATTCGAGCAGTACTTC.

The V and J genes are TRBV5-1 and TRBJ1-4; possibly TRBD1 for D (6 bases). CDR1 SGHRS and CDR2 YFSETQ come from the germline V gene. The CDR3 extends over 14 amino acids. V dropped 6 bases and J dropped 4 bases, with 13 bases sitting between them. CDR3 in DNA: TGCGCCAGCACTAGGGACACCTTTAATGAAAAACTGTTTTTT. Translation: CASTRDTFNEKLFF. The full variable domain, with the rest looked up from reference TRBV5-1 and TRBJ1-4, is KAGVTQTPRYLIKTRGQQVTLSCSPISGHRSVSWYQQTPGQGLQFLFEYFSETQRNKGNFPGRFSGRQFSNSRSEMNVSTLELGDSALYLCASTRDTFNEKLFFGSGTQLSVL.

J is TRBJ2-2 and V is TRBV6-2 or TRBV6-3; 10 nucleotides agree with TRBD1. In germline, CDR1 is MNHEY, CDR2 SVGEGT. V shed 2 bases, J shed 3 bases, and the junction held 3 bases outside the gene matches. The length of the CDR3 is 16 residues. CDR3 bases: TGTGCCAGCAGTTACACCGGGACAGGGGACACCGGGGAGCTGTTTTTT. It specifies CASSYTGTGDTGELFF.

V and J are TRBV7-2 and TRBJ2-5; TRBD2 agrees at 10 bases. With V trimmed by 3 bases and J by 5 bases, 9 bases remained unmatched. There are 16 residues in the CDR3. Germline lookup yields CDR1 SGHTA and CDR2 FQGNSA. The CDR3 region has the DNA TGTGCCAGCAGCTTGGGGACTAGCGCCTTTGGGGAGACCCAGTACTTC. Residues: CASSLGTSAFGETQYF.

The rearrangement links TRBV10-1 to TRBJ2-7; D call uncertain. Germline lookup yields CDR1 WNHNN and CDR2 SYGVQD (reference sequence). This CDR3 region has 13 residues. V was trimmed by 3 bases and J by 1 base, leaving 7 bases between them. The CDR3 coding sequence is TGCGCCAGCAGTGATTCCCTTTCCTACGAGCAGTACTTC. Protein: CASSDSLSYEQYF.

The chain combines TRBV11-2 with TRBJ1-3; no clear D. V dropped 4 bases and J dropped 3 bases, with 4 bases sitting between them. This CDR3 spans 12 amino acids. The germline CDR1 and CDR2 sequences are SGHAT and FQNNGV. This chain's CDR3 is CASSSGGNTIYF. The CDR3 DNA reads as TGTGCCAGCAGCTCAGGTGGAAACACCATATATTTT.

The gene calls are TRBV7-8 and TRBJ2-7, with a possible D match to TRBD2 (5 bases). Germline V gene lookup returns CDR1 SGHVS and CDR2 FQNEAQ. V lost 5 bases and J 0 bases, leaving 11 bases between the germline ends. This CDR3 has 14 amino acids. CDR3 DNA: TGTGCCAGCAGCGCTAGGACTCACTCCTACGAGCAGTACTTC. It encodes CASSARTHSYEQYF.

V usage is TRBV29-1 and J usage is TRBJ2-3; TRBD2 matches 11 bases. Trimming at V came to 3 bases and at J to 6 bases, leaving 5 bases not matched to a gene. Germline CDR1 SQVTM, CDR2 ANQGSEA. The CDR3 totals 14 residues. CDR3 region: CSVDRPSGRDTQYF. CDR3 nucleotide sequence: TGCAGCGTTGATAGGCCTAGCGGGAGGGATACGCAGTATTTT.

The genes are TRBV18 and TRBJ1-1; 7 positions match TRBD1. CDR3 length: 17 residues. V lost 3 bases, J lost 1 base, and 11 bases stayed unmatched. CDR1 is KGHSH, CDR2 LQKENI, per germline. CDR3 amino acids: CASSPSQQGNGNTEAFF. In DNA, the CDR3 is TGTGCCAGCTCACCTTCCCAACAGGGGAATGGGAACACTGAAGCTTTCTTT.

This clone was detected a few times. The chain employs TRBV14 and TRBJ2-7, with a tentative D call TRBD2 (7 bases). The CDR3 length is 17 residues. Trimming removed 0 bases from V and 4 bases from J, with 19 bases in between. Germline CDR1 SGHDN, CDR2 FVKESK. CDR3 nucleotides: TGTGCCAGCAGCCAAGATTTCACGGGGGGCGGAGTATACGAGCAGTACTTC. Its protein product is CASSQDFTGGGVYEQYF.

This chain uses TRBV9 with TRBJ1-6, with a weak D call TRBD1 (6 bases). CDR1 SGDLS and CDR2 YYNGEE come from the germline V gene. V was cut by 0 bases and J by 10 bases, with 11 bases left in between. This CDR3 comprises 14 residues. CDR3 sequence reads: CASSVGQAGSPLHF. CDR3 DNA: TGTGCCAGCAGCGTAGGACAGGCTGGCTCACCCCTCCACTTT.

CDR3 residues: CATSRLQGSADTQYF. The CDR3 bases are TGTGCCACCAGCAGACTACAGGGGAGCGCAGATACGCAGTATTTT. This chain links TRBV15 with TRBJ2-3; TRBD1 matches 7 bases. CDR1 and CDR2 from the germline V gene are LNHNV and YYDKDF (reference sequence). This CDR3 region has 15 residues. With V trimmed by 2 bases and J by 4 bases, 6 bases remained unmatched.

The chain employs TRBV7-9 and TRBJ2-1, with 7 bases identical to TRBD2. Germline values: CDR1 SEHNR, CDR2 FQNEAQ (reference sequence). This CDR3 is 16 amino acids long. V shed 1 base and J 5 bases; nucleotides not matched to a gene: 8. CDR3 sequence: CASSLGAGLLNNEQFF. The CDR3 DNA reads TGTGCCAGCAGCTTAGGAGCGGGACTCCTTAACAATGAGCAGTTCTTC.

The rearrangement uses TRBV6-2 or TRBV6-3 and TRBJ2-7; TRBD2 matches at 7 bases. The CDR3 covers 15 residues. Germline V CDR1 and CDR2: MNHEY, SVGEGT. V lost 0 bases, J lost 3 bases, and 5 bases stayed unmatched. The CDR3 protein is CASSYSKLANYEQYF. The CDR3 DNA sequence: TGTGCCAGCAGTTACTCGAAACTAGCGAACTACGAGCAGTACTTC.

This clone was seen a few times. The CDR3 here is CSGTGLGPGEQYF. The CDR3 bases are TGCAGCGGGACAGGGTTGGGGCCGGGGGAGCAGTACTTC. The V call is TRBV29-1, the J call TRBJ2-7; TRBD1 aligns across 8 bases. Germline CDR1 reads SQVTM; CDR2 reads ANQGSEA. The CDR3 consists of 13 residues. V gave up 7 bases and J gave up 7 bases; unmatched junction bases: 12.

V usage is TRBV18 and J usage is TRBJ1-3; D may be TRBD1 (6 bases). The germline V gene has CDR1 KGHSH and CDR2 LQKENI. V lost 3 bases to trimming and J lost 4 bases, with 22 bases between them. There are 18 residues in the CDR3. The CDR3 here is CASSPRVPLGAGGNTIYF. The CDR3 coding sequence is TGTGCCAGCTCACCCAGAGTCCCCTTGGGGGCAGGCGGAAACACCATATATTTT. The variable domain in full, completed from reference TRBV18 and TRBJ1-3, reads NAGVMQNPRHLVRRRGQEARLRCSPMKGHSHVYWYRQLPEEGLKFMVYLQKENIIDESGMPKERFSAEFPKEGPSILRIQQVVRGDSAAYFCASSPRVPLGAGGNTIYFGEGSWLTVV.

This rearrangement joins TRBV18 to TRBJ1-4; D gene uncertain. The CDR3 spans 16 residues. Trimming removed 6 bases from V and 0 bases from J, with 14 bases in between. Germline V lookup: CDR1 KGHSH, CDR2 LQKENI. DNA for the CDR3: TGTGCCAGCTCCGGAGGGCCCGGTTCAACTAATGAAAAACTGTTTTTT. This encodes CASSGGPGSTNEKLFF.

This chain joins TRBV7-2 and TRBJ2-7, with 13 bases identical to TRBD2. With 0 bases clipped from V and 7 bases from J, the junction kept 6 bases outside the gene matches. The CDR3 spans 16 residues. Germline CDR1 SGHTA, CDR2 FQGNSA. The CDR3 loop is CASSLAGTSGNWEQYF. CDR3 nucleotides: TGTGCCAGCAGCTTAGCGGGGACTAGCGGGAATTGGGAGCAGTACTTC.

Only a few counts were recorded for this clone. The DNA of the CDR3 is TGCGCCAGCAGCATAACTACCGGGACAGCCCTTTACGAGCAGTACTTC. This codes for CASSITTGTALYEQYF. V gene TRBV5-1 combines with J gene TRBJ2-7, with 7 bases aligning to TRBD1. CDR3 size: 16 residues. Per germline, CDR1 SGHRS and CDR2 YFSETQ. Unmatched junction bases numbered 14, after V lost 4 bases and J lost 4 bases. Full variable domain (rest looked up from reference TRBV5-1 and TRBJ2-7): KAGVTQTPRYLIKTRGQQVTLSCSPISGHRSVSWYQQTPGQGLQFLFEYFSETQRNKGNFPGRFSGRQFSNSRSEMNVSTLELGDSALYLCASSITTGTALYEQYFGPGTRLTVT.

This chain uses TRBV30 with TRBJ1-1; TRBD1 aligns across 10 bases. This CDR3 is built from 13 residues. The germline gives CDR1 GTSNPN, CDR2 SVGIG (reference sequence). Trimming removed 3 bases from V and 7 bases from J; junction bases left unmatched: 5. CDR3 DNA: TGTGCCTGGAGAACGGGACAGGGGATTGAAGCTTTCTTT. It translates to CAWRTGQGIEAFF.

This clone was found once. V usage is TRBV5-8 and J usage is TRBJ1-5; 10 bases are a match to TRBD1. Unmatched junction bases numbered 7, after V lost 3 bases and J lost 1 base. The CDR3 has 17 amino acids. Germline V gives CDR1 SGHTS, CDR2 YDEGEE. CDR3 sequence: CASSSDRGQVSNQPQHF. For the CDR3, the DNA is TGTGCCAGCAGCTCAGACAGGGGGCAGGTGAGCAATCAGCCCCAGCATTTT.

CDR3 region: CASSPPNSGYGNTIYF. The CDR3 nucleotides read TGTGCCAGCTCACCACCGAATAGCGGTTATGGAAACACCATATATTTT. The rearrangement joins TRBV18 to TRBJ1-3; D is unresolved. V lost 0 bases and J 3 bases, leaving 12 bases between the germline ends. Per the germline V gene, CDR1 is KGHSH and CDR2 is LQKENI. CDR3 size: 16 residues.

The CDR3 is CASSMTGSSYEQYF. The CDR3, as DNA: TGTGCCAGTAGTATGACAGGGAGCTCCTACGAGCAGTACTTC. This chain links TRBV19 with TRBJ2-7; 7 positions agree with TRBD1. This CDR3 contains 14 residues. Germline lookup yields CDR1 LNHDA and CDR2 SQIVND (reference sequence). Unmatched junction bases numbered 2, after V lost 3 bases and J lost 0 bases. Complete variable domain (other parts from reference TRBV19 and TRBJ2-7): DGGITQSPKYLFRKEGQNVTLSCEQNLNHDAMYWYRQDPGQGLRLIYYSQIVNDFQKGDIAEGYSVSREKKESFPLTVTSAQKNPTAFYLCASSMTGSSYEQYFGPGTRLTVT.

The genes are TRBV6-5 and TRBJ1-2; 7 bases map to TRBD1. CDR1 is MNHEY and CDR2 is SVGAGI in the germline V gene. V dropped 5 bases and J dropped 5; count of bases not matched to a gene: 8. The CDR3 runs 14 residues. Written as DNA, the CDR3 is TGTGCCAGCAGTAACAGGGGTAACACATATGGCTACACCTTC. This encodes CASSNRGNTYGYTF.

The CDR3 bases are TGTGCCAGCAGCTCCGGGACTAGCGGGGCGACCGCCCAGAAAGAGACCCAGTACTTC. This encodes CASSSGTSGATAQKETQYF. The J gene is TRBJ2-5, the V gene TRBV14; 13 nucleotides align to TRBD2. CDR1 and CDR2 (germline): SGHDN, FVKESK. The J segment lost 3 bases and the V segment lost 5 bases, leaving 15 bases of the junction unmatched. The CDR3 length is 19 residues.

The chain couples TRBV5-4 to TRBJ2-2; 9 bases are a match to TRBD2. The CDR3 sequence is 17 residues long. The V segment lost 3 bases and the J segment 6 bases; nucleotides outside the gene matches: 12. The germline V gene encodes CDR1 SGHNT and CDR2 YYREEE (reference sequence). CDR3 in DNA: TGTGCCAGCAGCTCGTTCCTGGCGGGAGGGCACCCCGGGGAGCTGTTTTTT. This encodes CASSSFLAGGHPGELFF.

This chain links TRBV5-1 with TRBJ1-5, with D possibly matching TRBD1 (6 bases). The CDR3 runs 14 residues. Germline V lookup: CDR1 SGHRS, CDR2 YFSETQ. The V end lost 4 bases, the J end lost 6 bases, and 14 bases lay between the germline ends. CDR3 loop: CASSIGQKGQPQHF. CDR3 nucleotide sequence: TGCGCCAGCAGCATCGGACAGAAGGGTCAGCCCCAGCATTTT.